The 17 T cell receptor beta chains below all came from one sample that was sequenced in a study of preoperative IRX-2 immunotherapy in early breast cancer. Sequenced by immunoSEQ multiplex PCR; TCRdb stores in-frame clones only, minus some. The repertoire consists of 20,000 to 30,000 clones, with roughly 80% occurring once and the leading ten covering approximately 6.6%. The treatment was: preoperative locoregional IRX-2 cytokine immunotherapy. The sequencing here drew on lymph node tissue, taken after IRX-2 immunotherapy. Every receptor here comes from a human donor with breast cancer.

This rearrangement joins TRBV19 to TRBJ2-1; the D is unclear. CDR3 length equals 12 residues. CDR1 is LNHDA and CDR2 is SQIVND in the germline V gene (reference sequence). V shed 5 bases and J shed 3 bases, with 5 bases lying between them. The CDR3 sequence is CASSGLYNEQFF. The CDR3, as DNA: TGTGCCAGTAGTGGCCTCTACAATGAGCAGTTCTTC.

The rearrangement uses TRBV5-1 and TRBJ2-4, with D perhaps given as TRBD1 or TRBD2 (5 bases each). Trimming took 4 bases from V and 0 from J, leaving 11 bases between them. The CDR3 totals 15 residues. Germline V gene sequence: CDR1 SGHRS, CDR2 YFSETQ. The CDR3 nucleotides are TGCGCCAGCAGCCCCGGGGACCTAGCCAAAAACATTCAGTACTTC. It yields the protein CASSPGDLAKNIQYF.

V is TRBV5-1 and J is TRBJ2-5, with a weak D call TRBD2 (6 bases). The CDR3 has 16 residues. V was cut by 6 bases and J by 3 bases, with 21 bases left in between. Germline-derived CDR1 and CDR2 are SGHRS and YFSETQ. The CDR3 coding sequence is TGCGCCAGCACCCCCCTCCCGGGCGGGGCGAAAGAGACCCAGTACTTC. It codes for CASTPLPGGAKETQYF.

The gene calls are TRBV11-3 and TRBJ2-6; D gene unclear. CDR3 length: 17 residues. CDR1 is SGHNT and CDR2 is YENEEA in the germline V gene. The V end was cut by 1 base, the J end by 0 bases, with 10 bases between. DNA for the CDR3: TGTGCCAGCAGCTTAGGTGCGGCAACCTCTGGGGCCAACGTCCTGACTTTC. This translates into CASSLGAATSGANVLTF.

V gene TRBV28 combines with J gene TRBJ2-7, with D maybe TRBD1 (6 bases). The ends were cut back, 4 bases at V and 3 bases at J, with 13 bases in the middle. The CDR3 covers 14 residues. CDR1 is MDHEN, CDR2 SYDVKM, per germline. CDR3 region: CASSSHRVFYEQYF. The DNA of the CDR3 is TGTGCCAGCAGTTCCCACAGGGTTTTCTACGAGCAGTACTTC.

This chain connects TRBV1 to TRBJ2-7; the DNA was not compared with TRBD2, the D call given in the table. TRBV1 is termed a pseudogene. CDR3 length: 14 residues. CDR3 region: CASSQEGGTYEQYF. The CDR3 DNA is TGCGCCAGCAGCCAAGAGGGGGGGACCTACGAGCAGTACTTC.

The J gene is TRBJ1-1, the V gene TRBV19; no reliable D call. The CDR3 runs to 13 residues. Germline V gives CDR1 LNHDA, CDR2 SQIVND (reference sequence). V was pared by 7 bases and J by 1 base, with 10 bases between. CDR3 sequence (DNA): TGTGCCAGTATCCCCCCGGAGAACACTGAAGCTTTCTTT. Translating it yields CASIPPENTEAFF. Full variable domain (remainder filled in from reference TRBV19 and TRBJ1-1): DGGITQSPKYLFRKEGQNVTLSCEQNLNHDAMYWYRQDPGQGLRLIYYSQIVNDFQKGDIAEGYSVSREKKESFPLTVTSAQKNPTAFYLCASIPPENTEAFFGQGTRLTVV.

The chain recombines TRBV28 with TRBJ1-1; weak D call: TRBD1 (5 bases). CDR3 length: 14 residues. Germline assignment: CDR1 MDHEN and CDR2 SYDVKM. Trimming pared 6 bases from V and 4 bases from J, leaving 15 bases between. CDR3 sequence: CASRTPGTRTEAFF. The CDR3 DNA reads as TGTGCCAGCAGAACCCCCGGGACCCGCACTGAAGCTTTCTTT.

For this clone: A read error may account for a junction end that differs from germline. The V and J genes are TRBV11-3 and TRBJ1-4; TRBD1 matches at 9 bases. CDR3 length: 14 residues. Looked up from germline, CDR1 is SGHNT and CDR2 is YENEEA. DNA of the CDR3: TGTGCCAGCAGTCTACAGGGGGCTAAGGAAAAACTGTTTTTT. This encodes CASSLQGAKEKLFF.

CDR3 sequence (DNA): TGTGCCACCAGTTTTGGGCTGGGCTCTGGAAACACCATATATTTT. It codes for CATSFGLGSGNTIYF. The chain joins TRBV15 to TRBJ1-3; no definite D call. CDR3 size: 15 residues. Germline-derived CDR1 and CDR2 are LNHNV and YYDKDF (reference sequence). Trimming stripped 6 bases from V and 0 bases from J, with 12 bases between.

The table lists this clone with a count of one. This chain connects TRBV6-8 to TRBJ1-4; D gene ambiguous. CDR1 is MNHGY, CDR2 SAAAGT, per germline. This CDR3 has 12 amino acids. Trimming took 5 bases from V and 8 from J, leaving 9 bases between them. As DNA, the CDR3 is TGTGCCAGCAGTGCTCATGGGGAAAAACTGTTTTTT. Its translation: CASSAHGEKLFF.

The rearrangement joins TRBV5-4 to TRBJ1-2, with D possibly being TRBD1 (6 bases). CDR3 length: 14 amino acids. CDR1 is SGHNT and CDR2 is YYREEE in the germline V gene (reference sequence). Trimming left V 2 bases short and J 5 bases short, with 13 bases between. The CDR3 here is CASSLVGGQYGYTF. In DNA, the CDR3 is TGTGCCAGCAGCTTAGTTGGGGGGCAATATGGCTACACCTTC.

V usage is TRBV22-1 and J usage is TRBJ2-3; TRBD2 was called by the table and not checked on the DNA. TRBV22-1 is a pseudogene segment. This CDR3 is 18 amino acids long. The CDR3 coding sequence is TGTGCCACCAGTGACCGTAGAAAATTTTCGGGATACACAGATACGCAGTATTTT. This sequence encodes CATSDRRKFSGYTDTQYF.

The chain carries TRBV4-1 and TRBJ2-7; D might be TRBD1 or TRBD2, each matching 5 bases. V was pared by 1 base and J by 2 bases, with 18 bases between. The CDR3 is 17 residues long. Germline lookup yields CDR1 MGHRA and CDR2 YSYEKL. The CDR3 DNA is TGCGCCAGCAGCCAAGGCCTCTTGGGGGAGCTACCCTACGAGCAGTACTTC. Protein sequence: CASSQGLLGELPYEQYF.

The V call is TRBV12-5, the J call TRBJ2-3; D possibly matches TRBD1 or TRBD2 (7 bases each). This CDR3 has 14 residues. Trimming took 7 bases from V and 5 from J, leaving 16 bases between them. In germline, CDR1 is LGHNT, CDR2 FRNRAP. CDR3 protein: CASAQGGGRDTQYF. CDR3 in DNA: TGTGCTAGTGCCCAGGGGGGGGGACGAGATACGCAGTATTTT. The full variable domain, rest sourced from reference TRBV12-5 and TRBJ2-3, is DARVTQTPRHKVTEMGQEVTMRCQPILGHNTVFWYRQTMMQGLELLAYFRNRAPLDDSGMPKDRFSAEMPDATLATLKIQPSEPRDSAVYFCASAQGGGRDTQYFGPGTRLTVL.

This chain connects TRBV28 to TRBJ1-5; no reliable D call. The CDR3 has 17 amino acids. Germline V CDR1 and CDR2: MDHEN, SYDVKM. V was cut by 6 bases and J by 0 bases, with 18 bases left in between. The CDR3 spells CASSTYGEFVSNQPQHF. CDR3 in DNA: TGTGCCAGCAGCACCTACGGGGAGTTCGTTAGCAATCAGCCCCAGCATTTT.

The rearrangement joins TRBV11-3 to TRBJ2-4, with 7 bases aligning to TRBD1. V lost 1 base to trimming and J lost 9 bases; unmatched junction nucleotides: 6. This CDR3 has 14 residues. Germline V gene data show CDR1 as SGHNT and CDR2 as YENEEA. The CDR3 loop reads CASSLGGTEGIQYF. CDR3 coding DNA: TGTGCCAGCAGCTTAGGGGGGACAGAGGGCATTCAGTACTTC. Full variable domain (remainder filled in from reference TRBV11-3 and TRBJ2-4): EAGVVQSPRYKIIEKKQPVAFWCNPISGHNTLYWYLQNLGQGPELLIRYENEEAVDDSQLPKDRFSAERLKGVDSTLKIQPAELGDSAVYLCASSLGGTEGIQYFGAGTRLSVL.